This T cell receptor (beta chain) was profiled in a study of T cells after yellow fever vaccination. TCRdb recomputed calls from the 5' RACE reads with MiXCR, one row per CDR3 protein. The sample has about 630,000 distinct CDR3 sequences; 10% to 15% are singletons. V was clipped by 8 bases and J by 0 bases; unmatched bases: 0. The CDR3 covers 14 residues. Material: PBMCs, obtained on the day of the yellow fever booster vaccination. The chain is built from TRBV23-1 and TRBJ2-6, with 8 bases lining up with TRBD1. TRBV23-1 is designated an ORF whose function remains uncertain. This TCR came from a man aged 25-40 years who received the YFV17D yellow fever vaccine. The CDR3 protein is CASGQGSGANVLTF. Written as DNA, the CDR3 is TGCGCCAGCGGACAGGGCTCTGGGGCCAACGTCCTGACTTTC.